This T cell receptor beta chain was observed in a study of blood T cell repertoires in COVID-19. Background on the study: The study drew acute and convalescent COVID-19 samples from the United States, Italy and Spain. The cDNA or gDNA used as material had been derived from T cells, B-cell-depleted T cells, or PBMCs.

Per the original methods: Amplified reference gene primers provided the basis for estimating nucleated cell counts. TCRdb keeps only in-frame clones here, not all; method: immunoSEQ multiplex PCR. V and J calls and clone size are those listed in that table; D and trimming were worked out from the DNA. The data contain around 140,000 clones, approximately 86% of them singletons. The CDR3 sequence is 15 residues long. Trimming removed 10 bases from V and 3 bases from J; junction bases left unmatched: 13. Germline assignment: CDR1 MNHEY and CDR2 SVGAGI. Sequencing used peripheral blood. The chain is built from TRBV6-5 and TRBJ2-3; 7 nucleotides agree with TRBD1. This sequence was found in a woman aged 50 to 60 with acute or convalescent COVID-19. In nucleotides, the CDR3 is TGTGCCACCTTTGAACCGGGACAGTCAACAGATACGCAGTATTTT. Protein product: CATFEPGQSTDTQYF.